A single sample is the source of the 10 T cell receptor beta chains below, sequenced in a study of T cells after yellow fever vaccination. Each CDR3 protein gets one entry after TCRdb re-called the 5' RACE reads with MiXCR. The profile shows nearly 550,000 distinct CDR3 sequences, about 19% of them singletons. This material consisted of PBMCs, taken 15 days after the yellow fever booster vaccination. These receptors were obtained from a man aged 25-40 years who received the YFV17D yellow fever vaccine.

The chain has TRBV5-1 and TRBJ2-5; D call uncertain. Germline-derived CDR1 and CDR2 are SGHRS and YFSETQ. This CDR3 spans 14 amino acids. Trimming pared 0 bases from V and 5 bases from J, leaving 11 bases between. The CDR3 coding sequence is TGCGCCAGCAGCTTGGAGGCATTGGGGGAGACCCAGTACTTC. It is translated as CASSLEALGETQYF. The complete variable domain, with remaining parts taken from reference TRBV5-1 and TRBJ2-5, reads KAGVTQTPRYLIKTRGQQVTLSCSPISGHRSVSWYQQTPGQGLQFLFEYFSETQRNKGNFPGRFSGRQFSNSRSEMNVSTLELGDSALYLCASSLEALGETQYFGPGTRLLVL.

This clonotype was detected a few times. Written as DNA, the CDR3 is TGTGCCAGCAGCTTCGGGGATCCCGGGGAGCTGTTTTTT. Encoded protein: CASSFGDPGELFF. The V gene is TRBV7-6, the J gene TRBJ2-2, with D perhaps TRBD2 (5 bases). Trimming took 3 bases from V and 6 from J, leaving 8 bases between them. The CDR3 consists of 13 residues. The germline V gene has CDR1 SGHVS and CDR2 FNYEAQ.

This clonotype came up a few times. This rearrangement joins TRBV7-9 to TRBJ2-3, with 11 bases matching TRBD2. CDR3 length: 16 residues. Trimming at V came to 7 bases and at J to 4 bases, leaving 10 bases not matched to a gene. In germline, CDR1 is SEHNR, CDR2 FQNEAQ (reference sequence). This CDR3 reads CASNPTSGSRADTQYF. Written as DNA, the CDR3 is TGTGCCAGCAACCCTACTAGCGGGAGTCGCGCAGATACGCAGTATTTT.

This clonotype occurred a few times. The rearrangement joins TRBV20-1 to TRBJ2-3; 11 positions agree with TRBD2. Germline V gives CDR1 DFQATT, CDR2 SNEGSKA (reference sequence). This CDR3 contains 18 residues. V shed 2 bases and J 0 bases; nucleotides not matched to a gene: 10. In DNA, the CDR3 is TGCAGTGCTAGACCCGCATCCGGGACTAGCGGTAGCACAGATACGCAGTATTTT. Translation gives CSARPASGTSGSTDTQYF.

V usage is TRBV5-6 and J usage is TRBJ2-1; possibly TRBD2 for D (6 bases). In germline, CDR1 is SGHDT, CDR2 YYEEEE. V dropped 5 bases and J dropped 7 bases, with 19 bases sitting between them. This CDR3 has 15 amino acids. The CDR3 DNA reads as TGTGCCAGCAGGCTGGGGGGTTTCCAAGTGAATGAGCAGTTCTTC. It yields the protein CASRLGGFQVNEQFF.

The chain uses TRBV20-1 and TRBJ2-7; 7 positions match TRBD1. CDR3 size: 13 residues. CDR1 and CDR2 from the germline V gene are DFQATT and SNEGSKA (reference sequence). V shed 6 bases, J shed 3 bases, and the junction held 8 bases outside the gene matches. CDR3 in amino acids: CSATDRDHYEQYF. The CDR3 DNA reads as TGCAGTGCCACCGACAGGGATCACTACGAGCAGTACTTC.

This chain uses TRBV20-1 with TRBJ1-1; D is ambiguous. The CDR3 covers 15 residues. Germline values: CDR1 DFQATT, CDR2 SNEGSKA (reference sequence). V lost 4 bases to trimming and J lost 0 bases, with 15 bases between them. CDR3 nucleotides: TGCAGTGCTACCCCCGCGCCTCCAATGAACACTGAAGCTTTCTTT. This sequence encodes CSATPAPPMNTEAFF.

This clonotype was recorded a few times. CDR3 sequence (DNA): TGTGCCAGCAGGCATCAGGGTTTGGACTACGAGCAGTACTTC. Its protein product is CASRHQGLDYEQYF. V usage is TRBV28 and J usage is TRBJ2-7; D is possibly TRBD1 (5 bases). This CDR3 contains 14 residues. V gave up 6 bases and J gave up 3 bases, with 15 bases separating them. Germline V gene lookup returns CDR1 MDHEN and CDR2 SYDVKM.

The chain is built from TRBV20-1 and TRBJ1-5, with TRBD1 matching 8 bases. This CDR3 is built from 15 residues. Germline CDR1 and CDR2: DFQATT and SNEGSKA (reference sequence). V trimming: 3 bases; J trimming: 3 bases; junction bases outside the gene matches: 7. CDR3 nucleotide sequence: TGCAGTGCTAGGAACCAGGGGGCTTTCAATCAGCCCCAGCATTTT. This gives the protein CSARNQGAFNQPQHF.

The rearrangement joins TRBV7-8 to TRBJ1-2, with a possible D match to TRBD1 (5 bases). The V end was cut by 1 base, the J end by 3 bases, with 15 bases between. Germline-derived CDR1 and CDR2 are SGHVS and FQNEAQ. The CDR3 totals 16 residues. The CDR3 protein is CASSLGGSAGHYGYTF. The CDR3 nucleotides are TGTGCCAGCAGCTTAGGGGGCAGCGCGGGCCACTATGGCTACACCTTC.